The rows below give T cell receptor beta chains drawn from one sample of a study of identical twins. From the 5' RACE reads, TCRdb called clonotypes with MiXCR, one entry per CDR3 protein. This table has 520,000 or so distinct CDR3 sequences, approximately 22% appearing once. These data were also filed under a second study, of T cells expressing NK-cell markers.

Material for sequencing was CD4+ T cells sorted from blood. Receptors were obtained from a woman younger than 35 in good health. Each CDR3 is given with its conserved first and last residue. A D gene is named only where the DNA matches it firmly. Clone size, where shown, is once, few, many, or a class for clones that have expanded.

>TRBJ2-4|NA|NA|TRBV6-2/TRBV6-3
TGTGCCAGCAGTCGGACACCGGGGACCAAAAACATTCAGTACTTC
CASSRTPGTKNIQYF
>TRBJ1-2|NA|many|TRBV12-3/TRBV12-4
TGTGCCAGCAGTCACCGGGACCCAGACACCTATGGCTACACCTTC
CASSHRDPDTYGYTF
>TRBJ2-1|NA|few|TRBV7-2
TGTGCCAGCACCTTAGGGGTCGGGGGGCAGGGTGAGCAGTTCTTC
CASTLGVGGQGEQFF
>TRBJ2-3|NA|NA|TRBV2
TGTGCCAGCGTAGCTACTAGCACAGATACGCAGTATTTT
CASVATSTDTQYF
>TRBJ1-2|NA|NA|TRBV19
TGTGCCAGTACCGACGCCGTGGGACACTCCAACTATGGCTACACCTTC
CASTDAVGHSNYGYTF
>TRBJ2-3|TRBD2|NA|TRBV20-1
TGCAGTGCTAGAGCGGAGACTAGCGGAAGCACAGATACGCAGTATTTT
CSARAETSGSTDTQYF
>TRBJ2-3|TRBD2|NA|TRBV4-1
TGCGCCAGCAGCCAAAATATACCGGGACTAGCGAGCACAGATACGCAGTATTTT
CASSQNIPGLASTDTQYF
>TRBJ2-5|TRBD2|NA|TRBV7-7
TGTGCCAGCAGCTTAGCGCCCGGATCACTAGCGGGAAGAGAGACCCAGTACTTC
CASSLAPGSLAGRETQYF
>TRBJ2-1|NA|many|TRBV6-5
TGTGCCAGCAGTTACTCCCCACGGGGCTCCTACAATGAGCAGTTCTTC
CASSYSPRGSYNEQFF
>TRBJ1-4|TRBD1|few|TRBV3-1
TGTGCCAGCAGCACCCGAATCCCCGACAGGGCAACTAATGAAAAACTGTTTTTT
CASSTRIPDRATNEKLFF
>TRBJ2-1|TRBD2|few|TRBV20-1
TGCAGTGCTAGGGGCTTCAGGTGGGCTAGCGGGAGCGAAAGCTCCTACAATGAGCAGTTCTTC
CSARGFRWASGSESSYNEQFF
>TRBJ2-1|TRBD1|few|TRBV6-5
TGTGCCAGCAGTTACGGAACAGGGGCCTACAATGAGCAGTTCTTC
CASSYGTGAYNEQFF
>TRBJ2-2|NA|NA|TRBV7-2
TGTGCCATGCCAGGGGCTCCGAACACCGGGGAGCTGTTTTTT
CAMPGAPNTGELFF
>TRBJ2-1|NA|few|TRBV7-9
TGTGCCAGCTCTCTCTATGAGCAGTTCTTC
CASSLYEQFF
>TRBJ2-7|NA|few|TRBV6-1
TGTGCCAGCAGTGAAAGGGGGGCTGACCCTCGCGAGCAGTACTTC
CASSERGADPREQYF
>TRBJ2-2|NA|NA|TRBV5-1
TGCGCCAGCAGCCTAGGTCTGGGCCGGAACACCGGGGAGCTGTTTTTT
CASSLGLGRNTGELFF
>TRBJ1-2|TRBD1|many|TRBV12-3/TRBV12-4
TGTGCCAGCAGTCCTCATGGGACAGGGAAAAACTATGGCTACACCTTC
CASSPHGTGKNYGYTF
>TRBJ1-1|NA|NA|TRBV20-1
TGCAGTGCCAGGAGCGGGGTGCACACTGAAGCTTTCTTT
CSARSGVHTEAFF
>TRBJ2-7|TRBD1|NA|TRBV20-1
TGCAGTGCTAGCCGGACAGGGATTACCTACGAGCAGTACTTC
CSASRTGITYEQYF
>TRBJ2-7|NA|NA|TRBV21-1
TGTGCCAGCAGCGAACCGGGACTAGCGGGAGGTGGCAGGTCCTACGAGCAGTACTTC
CASSEPGLAGGGRSYEQYF
>TRBJ1-5|NA|few|TRBV20-1
TGCAGTGCTAGCGGGGGGCTACAAGGTCAGCCCCAGCATTTT
CSASGGLQGQPQHF
>TRBJ1-1|TRBD1|NA|TRBV20-1
TGCAGTGCTCAGACAGGGAAGGACACTGAAGCTTTCTTT
CSAQTGKDTEAFF
>TRBJ2-3|NA|few|TRBV4-3
TGCGCCAGCAGCCAAGAGGCTAGGGTTGATACGCAGTATTTT
CASSQEARVDTQYF
>TRBJ2-1|TRBD2|few|TRBV12-3/TRBV12-4
TGTGCCTTCAGTTTAGGACCTTTAGCGGGACTTAGAGCGAATGAGCAGTTCTTC
CAFSLGPLAGLRANEQFF
>TRBJ1-3|NA|NA|TRBV2
TGTGCCAGCAGGCGTGGAGGGGGAAGCTCTGGAAACACCATATATTTT
CASRRGGGSSGNTIYF
>TRBJ2-1|NA|NA|TRBV6-1
TGTGCCAGCAAGGGGCAGGGGTTGAATGAGCAGTTCTTC
CASKGQGLNEQFF
>TRBJ2-1|TRBD2|NA|TRBV4-3
TGCGCCAGCAGCCAAGAGAGCGGGGAGACTGAGCAGTTCTTC
CASSQESGETEQFF
>TRBJ2-3|NA|few|TRBV25-1
TGTGCCAGCAGTGAATCCAGAGTGGGAGGCACAGATACGCAGTATTTT
CASSESRVGGTDTQYF
>TRBJ2-2|NA|few|TRBV20-1
TGCAGTGCTAGAGACCCGACTCGAGCTGTCGGGGAGCTGTTTTTT
CSARDPTRAVGELFF
>TRBJ2-5|NA|NA|TRBV20-1
TGCAGTGCTAGAGGGGGAAAGGGCCCAGAGACCCAGTACTTC
CSARGGKGPETQYF
>TRBJ2-7|TRBD1|few|TRBV20-1
TGCAGTGCTAGGACAGGGGTCCACGAGCAGTACTTC
CSARTGVHEQYF
>TRBJ1-1|TRBD1|few|TRBV6-5
TGTGCCAGCAGTAACCACGGACAGGGGCAAACTGAAGCTTTCTTT
CASSNHGQGQTEAFF
>TRBJ2-1|NA|many|TRBV5-1
TGCGCCAGCAGTAAAGAAGTTGAATATGAGCAGTTCTTC
CASSKEVEYEQFF
>TRBJ2-1|NA|many|TRBV11-2
TGTGCCAGCAGCTTTGTTGAGCAGTTCTTC
CASSFVEQFF
>TRBJ2-1|TRBD2|few|TRBV9
TGTGCCAGCAGCGCGGGACTAGCAACGGGTGAGCAGTTCTTC
CASSAGLATGEQFF
>TRBJ2-7|NA|few|TRBV20-1
TGCAGTGCTAGCGGGGGGCCATCCTACGAGCAGTACTTC
CSASGGPSYEQYF
>TRBJ2-2|NA|few|TRBV7-2
TGTGCCAGCAGCTTAGCGCAGGGGAAGGTGTTTTTT
CASSLAQGKVFF
>TRBJ2-3|TRBD1|NA|TRBV10-3
TGTGCCATCAGTGTCACCCGGACAGGGAGTGGCACAGATACGCAGTATTTT
CAISVTRTGSGTDTQYF
>TRBJ2-1|NA|few|TRBV29-1
TGCAGCGTTGCCGAGGGGACTTCGGTCAATGAGCAGTTCTTC
CSVAEGTSVNEQFF
>TRBJ2-1|TRBD2|medium-sized|TRBV20-1
TGCAGTGCTAGAGATCGGCTAGCGGGAGTGCTTGAGCAGTTCTTC
CSARDRLAGVLEQFF
>TRBJ1-2|NA|NA|TRBV5-6
TGTGCCAGCAGCTTGGCGGGCCCGGCGGGTGGCTACACCTTC
CASSLAGPAGGYTF
>TRBJ2-3|NA|NA|TRBV12-3/TRBV12-4
TGTGCCAGCAGGGATTGGACAGAGTACACAGATACGCAGTATTTT
CASRDWTEYTDTQYF
>TRBJ2-7|NA|NA|TRBV30
TGTGCCTGGAGTGTATCTGTCAGGGGTAGCGAGCAGTACTTC
CAWSVSVRGSEQYF
>TRBJ2-1|TRBD2|NA|TRBV7-8
TGTGCCAGCAGCCTTAAACGACTAGCGGGCTCCTACAATGAGCAGTTCTTC
CASSLKRLAGSYNEQFF